The present T cell receptor beta chain was sequenced within a study of post-analysis software for immune sequencing data. Findings of the study overall: The normalized Chao1 diversity of multiple sclerosis patients was significantly lower than that of controls. Elevated frequency relative to controls characterized 4 or 5 TRBV segments in patients, TRBV5-6, TRBV5-1 and TRBV20-1 among them.

This clonotype was seen only a few times. Its antigen is unknown. Tagging with unique molecular identifiers was a feature of the TCR beta cDNA libraries. TCRdb fed the PCR reads into MiXCR, producing one record per CDR3 protein. Counted here are approximately 400,000 distinct CDR3 sequences, less than 40% occurring once; the ten biggest clones make up roughly 13%. Germline loops: CDR1 SGDLS, CDR2 YYNGEE. The CDR3 consists of 16 residues. Trimming at V came to 5 bases and at J to 2 bases, leaving 4 bases not matched to a gene. The sequence came from a girl under 18 with multiple sclerosis. The sample consisted of blood. J is TRBJ2-3 and V is TRBV9, with 14 positions matching TRBD2. CDR3 in DNA: TGTGCCAGCAGTCTGACTAGCGGGGGGGCCACAGATACGCAGTATTTT. The encoded protein is CASSLTSGGATDTQYF.